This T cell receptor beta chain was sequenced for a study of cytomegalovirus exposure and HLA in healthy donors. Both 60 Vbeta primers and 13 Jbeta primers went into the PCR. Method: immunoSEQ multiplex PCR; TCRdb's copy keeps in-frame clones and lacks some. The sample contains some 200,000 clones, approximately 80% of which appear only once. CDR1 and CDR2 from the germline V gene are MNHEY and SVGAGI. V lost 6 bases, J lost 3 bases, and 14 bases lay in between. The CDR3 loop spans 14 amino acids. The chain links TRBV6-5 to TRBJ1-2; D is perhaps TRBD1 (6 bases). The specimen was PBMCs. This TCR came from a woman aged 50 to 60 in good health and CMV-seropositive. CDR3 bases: TGTGCCAGCAGCTACCGGGACAAGGACTATGGCTACACCTTC. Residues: CASSYRDKDYGYTF.